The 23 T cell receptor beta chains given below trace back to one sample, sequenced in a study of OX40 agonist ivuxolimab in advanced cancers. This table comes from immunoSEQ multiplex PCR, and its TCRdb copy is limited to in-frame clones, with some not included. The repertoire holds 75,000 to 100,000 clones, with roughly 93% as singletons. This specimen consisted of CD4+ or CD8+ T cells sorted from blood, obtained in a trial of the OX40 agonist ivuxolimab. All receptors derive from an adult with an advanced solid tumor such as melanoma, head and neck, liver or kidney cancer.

The CDR3 loop is CASSPYEQYF. CDR3 nucleotide sequence: TGTGCCAGCAGCCCCTACGAGCAGTACTTC. The V call is TRBV6-1, the J call TRBJ2-7, with unresolved D. The CDR3 contains 10 residues. Germline lookup yields CDR1 MNHNS and CDR2 SASEGT. V lost 6 bases and J 2 bases, leaving 2 bases between the germline ends.

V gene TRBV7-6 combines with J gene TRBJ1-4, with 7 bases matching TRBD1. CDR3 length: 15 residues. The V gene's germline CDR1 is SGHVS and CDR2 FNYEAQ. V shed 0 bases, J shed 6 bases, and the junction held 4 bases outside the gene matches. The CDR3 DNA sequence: TGTGCCAGCAGCTTAGCCGGGCAGGGGGATGAAAAACTGTTTTTT. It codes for CASSLAGQGDEKLFF. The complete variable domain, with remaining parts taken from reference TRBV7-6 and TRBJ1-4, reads GAGVSQSPRYKVTKRGQDVALRCDPISGHVSLYWYRQALGQGPEFLTYFNYEAQQDKSGLPNDRFSAERPEGSISTLTIQRTEQRDSAMYRCASSLAGQGDEKLFFGSGTQLSVL.

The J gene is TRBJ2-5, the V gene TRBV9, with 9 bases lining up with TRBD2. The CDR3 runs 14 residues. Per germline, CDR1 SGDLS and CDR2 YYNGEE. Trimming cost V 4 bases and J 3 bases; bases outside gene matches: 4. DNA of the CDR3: TGTGCCAGCAGCACCTGGACTAGCGAAGAGACCCAGTACTTC. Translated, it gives CASSTWTSEETQYF.

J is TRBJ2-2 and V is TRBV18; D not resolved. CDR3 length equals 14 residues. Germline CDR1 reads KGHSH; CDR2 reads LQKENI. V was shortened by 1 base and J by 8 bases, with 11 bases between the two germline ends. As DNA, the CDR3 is TGTGCCAGCTCACCACGGTCGGCCCCTGGGGAGCTGTTTTTT. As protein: CASSPRSAPGELFF.

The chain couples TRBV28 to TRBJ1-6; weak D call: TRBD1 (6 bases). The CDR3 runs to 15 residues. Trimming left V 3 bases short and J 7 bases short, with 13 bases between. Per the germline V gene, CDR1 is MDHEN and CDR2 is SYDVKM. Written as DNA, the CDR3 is TGTGCCAGCAGTTTTGTGGACAGAAAAAATTCACCCCTCCACTTT. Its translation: CASSFVDRKNSPLHF.

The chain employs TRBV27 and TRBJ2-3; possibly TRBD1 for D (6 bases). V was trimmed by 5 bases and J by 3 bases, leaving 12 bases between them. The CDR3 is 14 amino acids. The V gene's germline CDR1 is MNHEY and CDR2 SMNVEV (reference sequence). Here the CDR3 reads CASSLQGRTDTQYF. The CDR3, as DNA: TGTGCCAGCAGTCTACAGGGAAGGACAGATACGCAGTATTTT.

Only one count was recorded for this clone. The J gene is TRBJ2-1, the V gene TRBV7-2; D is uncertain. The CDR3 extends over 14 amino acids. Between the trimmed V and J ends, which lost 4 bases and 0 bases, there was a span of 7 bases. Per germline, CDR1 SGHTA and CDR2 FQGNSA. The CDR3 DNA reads TGTGCCAGCAGCTCCCAGAGCTCCTACAATGAGCAGTTCTTC. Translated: CASSSQSSYNEQFF.

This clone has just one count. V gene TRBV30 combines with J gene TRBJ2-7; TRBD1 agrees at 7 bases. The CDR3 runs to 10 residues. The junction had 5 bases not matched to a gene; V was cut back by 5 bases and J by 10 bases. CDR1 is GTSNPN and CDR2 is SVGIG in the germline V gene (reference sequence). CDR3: CAWGTVSQYF. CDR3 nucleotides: TGTGCCTGGGGGACAGTTAGTCAGTACTTC.

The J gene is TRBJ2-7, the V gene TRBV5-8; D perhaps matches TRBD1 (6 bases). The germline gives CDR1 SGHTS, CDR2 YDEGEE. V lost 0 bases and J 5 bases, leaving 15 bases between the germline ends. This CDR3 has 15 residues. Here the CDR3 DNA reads TGTGCCAGCAGCTTGGGTCAGGGACAATCGGACGAGCAGTACTTC. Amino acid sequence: CASSLGQGQSDEQYF.

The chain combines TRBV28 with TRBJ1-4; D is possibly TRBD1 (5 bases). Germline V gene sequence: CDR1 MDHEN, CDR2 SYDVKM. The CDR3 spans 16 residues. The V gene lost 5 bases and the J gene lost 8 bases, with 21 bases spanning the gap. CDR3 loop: CASSQTGTTVGEKLFF. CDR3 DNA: TGTGCCAGCAGTCAAACCGGGACCACGGTAGGGGAAAAACTGTTTTTT.

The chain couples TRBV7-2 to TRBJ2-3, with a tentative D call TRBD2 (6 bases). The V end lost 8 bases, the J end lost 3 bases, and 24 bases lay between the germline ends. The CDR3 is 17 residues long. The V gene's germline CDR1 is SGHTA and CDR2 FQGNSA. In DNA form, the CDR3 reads TGTGCCAGCCCGAATCGGCCCGGGGCGGGAAAGACAGATACGCAGTATTTT. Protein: CASPNRPGAGKTDTQYF. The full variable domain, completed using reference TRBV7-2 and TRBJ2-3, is GAGVSQSPSNKVTEKGKDVELRCDPISGHTALYWYRQSLGQGLEFLIYFQGNSAPDKSGLPSDRFSAERTGGSVSTLTIQRTQQEDSAVYLCASPNRPGAGKTDTQYFGPGTRLTVL.

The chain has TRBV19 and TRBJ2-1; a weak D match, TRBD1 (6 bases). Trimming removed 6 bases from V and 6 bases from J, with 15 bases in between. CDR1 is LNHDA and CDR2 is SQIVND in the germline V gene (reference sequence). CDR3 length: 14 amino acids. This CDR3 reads CASSPSGQSNEQFF. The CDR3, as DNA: TGTGCCAGTAGCCCTTCCGGACAGAGCAATGAGCAGTTCTTC.

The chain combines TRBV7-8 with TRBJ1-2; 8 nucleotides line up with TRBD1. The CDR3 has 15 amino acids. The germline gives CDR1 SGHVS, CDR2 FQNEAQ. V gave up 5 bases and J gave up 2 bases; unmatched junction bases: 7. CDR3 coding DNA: TGTGCCAGCAGCCAGACGACAGGGGTGAACTATGGCTACACCTTC. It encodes CASSQTTGVNYGYTF.

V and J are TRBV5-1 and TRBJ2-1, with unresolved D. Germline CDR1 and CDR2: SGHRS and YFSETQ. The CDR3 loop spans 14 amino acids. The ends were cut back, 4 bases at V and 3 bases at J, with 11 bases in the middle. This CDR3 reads CASSPTVIYNEQFF. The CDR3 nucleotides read TGCGCCAGCAGCCCCACCGTAATCTACAATGAGCAGTTCTTC.

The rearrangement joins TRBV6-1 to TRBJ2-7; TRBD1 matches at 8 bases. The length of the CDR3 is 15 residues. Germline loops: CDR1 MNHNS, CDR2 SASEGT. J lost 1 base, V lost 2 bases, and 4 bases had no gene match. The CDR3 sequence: CASSESYRGSYEQYF. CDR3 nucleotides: TGTGCCAGCAGTGAAAGTTACAGGGGGTCCTACGAGCAGTACTTC.

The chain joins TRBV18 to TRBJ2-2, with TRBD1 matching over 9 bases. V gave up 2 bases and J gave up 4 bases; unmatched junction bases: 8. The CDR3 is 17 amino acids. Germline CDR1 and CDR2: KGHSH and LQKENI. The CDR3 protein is CASSPGLQGASTGELFF. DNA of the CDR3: TGTGCCAGCTCACCAGGGTTACAGGGGGCGAGCACCGGGGAGCTGTTTTTT.

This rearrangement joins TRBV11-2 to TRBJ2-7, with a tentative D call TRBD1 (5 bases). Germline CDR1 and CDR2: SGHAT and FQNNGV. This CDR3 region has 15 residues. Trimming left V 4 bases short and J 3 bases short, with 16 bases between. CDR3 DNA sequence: TGTGCCAGCAGCTCGACAGAACTCCGGCGCTACGAGCAGTACTTC. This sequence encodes CASSSTELRRYEQYF.

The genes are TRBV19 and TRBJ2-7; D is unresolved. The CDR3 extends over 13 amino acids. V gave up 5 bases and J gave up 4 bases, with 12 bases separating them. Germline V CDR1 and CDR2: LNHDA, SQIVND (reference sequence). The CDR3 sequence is CASSFSRAYEQYF. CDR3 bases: TGTGCCAGTAGTTTTTCTAGGGCGTACGAGCAGTACTTC. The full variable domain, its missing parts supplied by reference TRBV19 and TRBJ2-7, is DGGITQSPKYLFRKEGQNVTLSCEQNLNHDAMYWYRQDPGQGLRLIYYSQIVNDFQKGDIAEGYSVSREKKESFPLTVTSAQKNPTAFYLCASSFSRAYEQYFGPGTRLTVT.

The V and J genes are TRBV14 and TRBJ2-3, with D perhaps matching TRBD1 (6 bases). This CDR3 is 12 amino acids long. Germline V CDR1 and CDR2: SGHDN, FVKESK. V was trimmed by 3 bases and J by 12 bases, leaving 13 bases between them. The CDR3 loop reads CASSQLTGSQYF. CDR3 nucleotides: TGTGCCAGCAGCCAGTTGACAGGATCACAGTATTTT.

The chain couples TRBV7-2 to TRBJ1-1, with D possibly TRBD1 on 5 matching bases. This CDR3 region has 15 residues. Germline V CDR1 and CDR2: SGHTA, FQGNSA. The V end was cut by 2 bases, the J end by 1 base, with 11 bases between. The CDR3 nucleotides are TGTGCCAGCAGCTTATTGGGGGGTCGGAACACTGAAGCTTTCTTT. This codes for CASSLLGGRNTEAFF.

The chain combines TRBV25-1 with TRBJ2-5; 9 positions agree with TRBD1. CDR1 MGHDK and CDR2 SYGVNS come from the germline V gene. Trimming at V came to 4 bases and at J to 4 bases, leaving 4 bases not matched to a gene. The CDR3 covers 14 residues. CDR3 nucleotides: TGTGCCAGCAGTGGAGGGACAGGGTTAGAGACCCAGTACTTC. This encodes CASSGGTGLETQYF.

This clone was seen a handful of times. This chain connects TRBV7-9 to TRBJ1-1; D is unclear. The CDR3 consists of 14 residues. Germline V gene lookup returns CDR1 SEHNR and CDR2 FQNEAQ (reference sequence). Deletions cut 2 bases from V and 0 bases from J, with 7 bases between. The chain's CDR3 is CASSLWGMNTEAFF. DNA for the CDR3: TGTGCCAGCAGCTTATGGGGTATGAACACTGAAGCTTTCTTT. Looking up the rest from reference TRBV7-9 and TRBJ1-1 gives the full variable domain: DTGVSQNPRHKITKRGQNVTFRCDPISEHNRLYWYRQTLGQGPEFLTYFQNEAQLEKSRLLSDRFSAERPKGSFSTLEIQRTEQGDSAMYLCASSLWGMNTEAFFGQGTRLTVV.

CDR3 nucleotides: TGTGCCAGCAGCCAGGGACTTGGGTCAGATACGCAGTATTTT. Translating it yields CASSQGLGSDTQYF. The V and J genes are TRBV4-2 and TRBJ2-3; tentative D call: TRBD2 (6 bases). The length of the CDR3 is 14 residues. Germline V gives CDR1 LGHNA, CDR2 YNFKEQ. Trimming pared 3 bases from V and 4 bases from J, leaving 11 bases between.